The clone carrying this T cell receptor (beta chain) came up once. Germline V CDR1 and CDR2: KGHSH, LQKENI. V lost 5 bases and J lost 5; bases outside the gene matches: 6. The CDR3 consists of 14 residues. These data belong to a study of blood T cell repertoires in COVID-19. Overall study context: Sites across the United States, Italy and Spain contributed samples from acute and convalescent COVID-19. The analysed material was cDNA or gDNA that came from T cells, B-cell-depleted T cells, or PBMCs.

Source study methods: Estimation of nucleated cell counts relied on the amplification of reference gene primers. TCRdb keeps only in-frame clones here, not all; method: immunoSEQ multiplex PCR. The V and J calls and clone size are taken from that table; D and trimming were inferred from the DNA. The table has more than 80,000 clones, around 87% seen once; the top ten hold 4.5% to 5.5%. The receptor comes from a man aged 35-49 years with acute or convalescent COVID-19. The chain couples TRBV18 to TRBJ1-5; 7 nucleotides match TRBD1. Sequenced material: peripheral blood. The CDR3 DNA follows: TGTGCCAGCTCAAAAACTGACAGGGATCAGCCCCAGCATTTT. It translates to CASSKTDRDQPQHF.